What follows describes a single TCR beta chain. Its target is not known. A single record per CDR3 protein comes from TCRdb applying MiXCR to the reads. The profile covers around 260,000 distinct CDR3 sequences, with roughly 25% appearing a single time and 11% to 15% taken by the ten largest. This sample was taken from a study of T cell repertoires in cytomegalovirus infection. Background on the study: Public TCR beta signature analysis indicated the presence of both CMV infection and matching HLA type. Study conclusions and caveats: Clonotypes of TCR beta that were HLA-C-restricted and CMV-specific dominated the ex vivo response.

What was sequenced was PBMCs. The sequence came from a human donor in good health (CMV status not recorded). Some clones in this sample may be carry-over from other donors' samples.

The chain's CDR3 is CASSLIGGGNSPLHF. CDR3 sequence (DNA): TGTGCCAGCAGCTTAATAGGGGGGGGAAATTCACCCCTCCACTTT. V usage is TRBV7-3 and J usage is TRBJ1-6; D might be TRBD1 (6 bases). Germline assignment: CDR1 SGHTA and CDR2 FQGTGA. V lost 1 base, J lost 7 bases, and 11 bases lay in between. This CDR3 region has 15 residues.